These 26 T cell receptor beta chains were all obtained from the same sample, sequenced in a study of blood T cell repertoires in COVID-19. The repertoire was sequenced with immunoSEQ multiplex PCR; TCRdb's copy has only in-frame clones and lacks some. The table has about 120,000 clones, roughly 83% seen once. Sequencing was carried out using peripheral blood. These receptors were obtained from a man aged 40-49 years with active or convalescent COVID-19.

For this clone: This CDR3 is also generated by other DNA sequences in the sample. V is TRBV29-1 and J is TRBJ1-2, with 7 bases lining up with TRBD1. The CDR3 loop spans 17 amino acids. After removal of 1 base from V and 3 bases from J, the junction contained 14 bases not matched to a gene. Germline V gene lookup returns CDR1 SQVTM and CDR2 ANQGSEA. CDR3 sequence (DNA): TGCAGCGTTGAAGGGGGAAACAGGGGTATTCAGGACTATGGCTACACCTTC. This gives the protein CSVEGGNRGIQDYGYTF.

The chain combines TRBV5-8 with TRBJ2-7, with a possible D match to TRBD1 (5 bases). The V gene lost 1 base and the J gene lost 9 bases, with 17 bases spanning the gap. This CDR3 contains 14 residues. The germline V gene has CDR1 SGHTS and CDR2 YDEGEE. The CDR3 protein is CASSLQGSLGGQYF. The CDR3, as DNA: TGTGCCAGCAGCTTGCAGGGCTCCCTCGGCGGGCAGTACTTC. Together with reference TRBV5-8 and TRBJ2-7, the CDR3 gives the full variable domain: EAGVTQSPTHLIKTRGQQATLRCSPISGHTSVYWYQQALGLGLQFLLWYDEGEERNRGNFPPRFSGRQFPNYSSELNVNALELEDSALYLCASSLQGSLGGQYFGPGTRLTVT.

The chain employs TRBV29-1 and TRBJ2-1; TRBD2 matches 15 bases. The CDR3 length is 19 residues. Trimming removed 6 bases from V and 2 bases from J; junction bases left unmatched: 14. Looked up from germline, CDR1 is SQVTM and CDR2 is ANQGSEA. CDR3 DNA: TGCAGCGTGAGACCAGGACTAGCGGGAGGGCCTTTCGCCTACAATGAGCAGTTCTTC. This gives the protein CSVRPGLAGGPFAYNEQFF.

This chain uses TRBV6-5 with TRBJ2-7; D might be TRBD2 (7 bases). Trimming took off 7 bases at V and 2 bases at J, with 18 bases between the two ends. This CDR3 comprises 15 residues. The germline V gene has CDR1 MNHEY and CDR2 SVGAGI. The DNA of the CDR3 is TGTGCCAGCAACGTGGGGGGGACATTTGCCTACGAGCAGTACTTC. Its translation is CASNVGGTFAYEQYF.

The count of this clone is one. The V call is TRBV27, the J call TRBJ1-4; D unclear. The CDR3 has 14 amino acids. With 3 bases removed from V and 0 bases from J, the gap between germline ends came to 5 bases. In germline, CDR1 is MNHEY, CDR2 SMNVEV (reference sequence). CDR3 bases: TGTGCCAGCAGTTTCTCTGCAACTAATGAAAAACTGTTTTTT. Protein sequence: CASSFSATNEKLFF.

The chain is built from TRBV12-3 or TRBV12-4 and TRBJ1-1; 7 positions agree with TRBD1. The CDR3 length is 12 residues. The ends lost 3 bases at V and 12 bases at J; junction bases unmatched: 7. The CDR3 region is CASSFDRDLTFF. The CDR3 DNA sequence: TGTGCCAGCAGTTTCGACAGGGATTTGACTTTCTTT.

This clone was detected once. The chain combines TRBV27 with TRBJ2-7; perhaps TRBD1 as D (5 bases). Germline values: CDR1 MNHEY, CDR2 SMNVEV (reference sequence). Trimming pared 1 base from V and 3 bases from J, leaving 7 bases between. The CDR3 is made up of 13 amino acids. CDR3 DNA: TGTGCCAGCAGTTTATTTGACAGCTACGAGCAGTACTTC. It translates to CASSLFDSYEQYF.

This clone was seen only once. This chain connects TRBV9 to TRBJ2-7, with TRBD2 as a possible D gene (6 bases). Germline V gene sequence: CDR1 SGDLS, CDR2 YYNGEE. Trimming removed 0 bases from V and 0 bases from J, with 10 bases in between. The CDR3 is 15 amino acids. The CDR3 loop is CASSVDLGGSYEQYF. CDR3 in DNA: TGTGCCAGCAGCGTAGATCTGGGGGGCTCCTACGAGCAGTACTTC.

This sequence joins TRBV6-5 and TRBJ1-2; D might be TRBD1 (5 bases). Germline assignment: CDR1 MNHEY and CDR2 SVGAGI. Between the trimmed V and J ends, which lost 5 bases and 1 base, there was a span of 14 bases. The CDR3 loop spans 15 amino acids. The CDR3 sequence: CASSHLSGGNYGYTF. Written as DNA, the CDR3 is TGTGCCAGCAGTCACCTCTCCGGGGGTAACTATGGCTACACCTTC.

The chain joins TRBV10-3 to TRBJ1-5, with 8 bases aligning to TRBD1. The CDR3 covers 14 residues. CDR1 ENHRY and CDR2 SYGVKD come from the germline V gene. V lost 2 bases, J lost 4 bases, and 1 base stayed unmatched. CDR3 in amino acids: CAISEGDRNQPQHF. The CDR3 DNA reads TGTGCCATCAGTGAGGGGGACAGGAATCAGCCCCAGCATTTT.

The chain couples TRBV19 to TRBJ1-4; no definite D call. Germline V gives CDR1 LNHDA, CDR2 SQIVND (reference sequence). CDR3 length equals 14 residues. Trimming cost V 2 bases and J 0 bases, with 4 bases left between them. The DNA of the CDR3 is TGTGCCAGTAGTATAACTGCAACTAATGAAAAACTGTTTTTT. It translates to CASSITATNEKLFF.

The chain has TRBV30 and TRBJ1-3, with no clear D. This CDR3 is 15 amino acids long. With 3 bases removed from V and 4 bases from J, the gap between germline ends came to 16 bases. Germline V gene data show CDR1 as GTSNPN and CDR2 as SVGIG (reference sequence). The CDR3 loop reads CAWRYEAAVGNTIYF. The CDR3 nucleotides read TGTGCCTGGAGATACGAGGCGGCGGTCGGAAACACCATATATTTT.

The genes are TRBV7-9 and TRBJ2-1, with TRBD1 matching 10 bases. The CDR3 runs 15 residues. J lost 8 bases, V lost 5 bases, and 9 bases had no gene match. Germline V lookup: CDR1 SEHNR, CDR2 FQNEAQ (reference sequence). The CDR3 here is CASSTTGGQFDEQFF. The CDR3 DNA reads TGTGCCAGCAGCACGACAGGGGGCCAATTCGATGAGCAGTTCTTC.

The chain is built from TRBV27 and TRBJ1-5; D call uncertain. This CDR3 region has 12 residues. V lost 5 bases and J lost 8, with 10 bases in between. CDR1 and CDR2 (germline): MNHEY, SMNVEV (reference sequence). CDR3 DNA sequence: TGTGCCAGCAGTCGATTCGGGGAGCCCCAGCATTTT. Translated: CASSRFGEPQHF.

The chain is built from TRBV3-1 (or the pseudogene TRBV3-2) and TRBJ2-7; maybe TRBD2 (6 bases). Trimming removed 0 bases from V and 1 base from J, with 7 bases in between. This CDR3 contains 14 residues. CDR1 and CDR2 (germline): LGHDT, YNNKEL (reference sequence). The DNA for the CDR3 is TGTGCCAGCAGCCAAGAACGGGGGTCCTACGAGCAGTACTTC. This sequence encodes CASSQERGSYEQYF.

In its sample, this clone was seen a few times. This same CDR3 is encoded by further DNA sequences in the sample. The chain has TRBV9 and TRBJ2-5; 11 bases line up with TRBD2. This CDR3 has 16 residues. V gave up 2 bases and J gave up 2 bases; unmatched junction bases: 5. The V gene's germline CDR1 is SGDLS and CDR2 YYNGEE. In DNA, the CDR3 is TGTGCCAGCAGCGTTGTAGCTAGCGGGGGGCAAGAGACCCAGTACTTC. It specifies CASSVVASGGQETQYF.

This clone is a singleton in its sample. The chain couples TRBV27 to TRBJ1-1, with D hard to call. With 8 bases removed from V and 3 bases from J, the gap between germline ends came to 10 bases. CDR1 MNHEY and CDR2 SMNVEV come from the germline V gene (reference sequence). This CDR3 has 12 residues. This chain's CDR3 is CASRRWDTEAFF. The CDR3 DNA reads as TGTGCCAGCCGGAGGTGGGACACTGAAGCTTTCTTT.

The chain carries TRBV30 and TRBJ2-3, with D possibly matching TRBD1 (6 bases). Germline V lookup: CDR1 GTSNPN, CDR2 SVGIG (reference sequence). The V end was cut by 0 bases, the J end by 6 bases, with 16 bases between. The CDR3 runs 15 residues. DNA of the CDR3: TGTGCCTGGAGTGTAGGAGTCAGGGGTCCCGATACGCAGTATTTT. Protein product: CAWSVGVRGPDTQYF.

This sequence joins TRBV24-1 and TRBJ2-1; 14 bases are shared with TRBD2. Germline CDR1 KGHDR, CDR2 SFDVKD. This CDR3 has 17 residues. V shed 5 bases, J shed 5 bases, and the junction held 7 bases outside the gene matches. The CDR3 DNA reads as TGTGCCACCAGTGCCGTTGGGGGACTAGCGGGAGACAATGAGCAGTTCTTC. Encoded protein: CATSAVGGLAGDNEQFF.

The V call is TRBV3-1 (or the pseudogene TRBV3-2), the J call TRBJ2-1; D is undetermined. Deletions cut 3 bases from V and 8 bases from J, with 11 bases between. The CDR3 sequence is 13 residues long. Germline-derived CDR1 and CDR2 are LGHDT and YNNKEL (reference sequence). The CDR3 reads CASSHINLDEQFF. For the CDR3, the DNA is TGTGCCAGCAGCCACATTAACCTAGATGAGCAGTTCTTC.

The chain joins TRBV29-1 to TRBJ2-7; TRBD2 might be the D (6 bases). With 2 bases removed from V and 0 bases from J, the gap between germline ends came to 11 bases. This CDR3 comprises 14 residues. Germline lookup yields CDR1 SQVTM and CDR2 ANQGSEA. The CDR3 here is CSVEPGGSSYEQYF. CDR3 nucleotide sequence: TGCAGCGTTGAACCTGGGGGGAGCTCCTACGAGCAGTACTTC.

The sample holds a few counts of this clone. The chain is built from TRBV12-3 or TRBV12-4 and TRBJ1-2; D not certain. Trimming took 4 bases from V and 8 from J, leaving 8 bases between them. The CDR3 totals 11 residues. CDR3 residues: CASSSLEGYTF. The CDR3, as DNA: TGTGCCAGCAGTTCCTTAGAAGGCTACACCTTC.

This rearrangement joins TRBV5-8 to TRBJ2-7; 7 bases are shared with TRBD1. Germline loops: CDR1 SGHTS, CDR2 YDEGEE. J gave up 3 bases and V 4 bases, and 10 bases lay outside the gene matches. This CDR3 is built from 15 residues. This CDR3 is CASSIWETGIYEQYF. The DNA of the CDR3 is TGTGCCAGCAGCATATGGGAGACAGGGATCTACGAGCAGTACTTC.

The rearrangement uses TRBV6-5 and TRBJ2-7, with TRBD1 matching 8 bases. The CDR3 sequence is 15 residues long. The trim removed 6 bases at V and 3 bases at J, leaving 10 bases unmatched. The V gene's germline CDR1 is MNHEY and CDR2 SVGAGI. CDR3 DNA sequence: TGTGCCAGCAGCGCGCCCGGGACAGGAGTCTACGAGCAGTACTTC. Amino acid sequence: CASSAPGTGVYEQYF.

The chain recombines TRBV2 with TRBJ1-6; D might be TRBD1 (5 bases). The germline CDR1 and CDR2 sequences are SNHLY and FYNNEI. The CDR3 is 14 residues long. Trimming took 6 bases from V and 9 from J, leaving 15 bases between them. Here the CDR3 DNA reads TGTGCCAGCAGCGTTAATAGGGGAGGTTCACCCCTCCACTTT. Translation: CASSVNRGGSPLHF.

The V call is TRBV6-1, the J call TRBJ2-1, with 9 bases identical to TRBD1. The CDR3 has 17 amino acids. From germline, CDR1 is MNHNS and CDR2 SASEGT. The J segment lost 3 bases and the V segment lost 2 bases, leaving 8 bases of the junction unmatched. CDR3 sequence: CASSEFHGQGLYNEQFF. CDR3 nucleotide sequence: TGTGCCAGCAGTGAATTTCACGGACAGGGGCTCTACAATGAGCAGTTCTTC.